This T cell receptor beta chain is from a study of graft-versus-host responses after intestinal transplantation. Study in general: Each transplant was multivisceral, liver-intestinal, or isolated intestinal. General observations from the study: Allografts of patients with graft-donor T cell macrochimerism showed high graft-versus-host to host-versus-graft clone ratios. GvH clones turned up in recipient marrow; some had shown up first in ileum or blood. Declining HvG levels early post-transplant were linked to peak circulating GvH clone levels.

The germline gives CDR1 ENHRY, CDR2 SYGVKD. The CDR3 spans 12 residues. J lost 5 bases, V lost 9 bases, and 6 bases had no gene match. In the case of this clone: Its antigen is as yet unknown.

TCRdb's copy holds only in-frame clones and misses some; the assay was immunoSEQ multiplex PCR. The sample has roughly 43,000 clones, about 95% seen once; the top ten hold around 1.6%. The J gene is TRBJ1-2, the V gene TRBV10-3; TRBD1 aligns across 7 bases. Sequences were derived from PBMCs, sampled approximately 350 days after intestinal transplant. The receptor was derived from a human patient who received an intestinal transplant, so some T cells may come from the graft donor. The CDR3 loop is CAMRGTAYGYTF. Here the CDR3 DNA reads TGTGCCATGCGAGGGACAGCTTATGGCTACACCTTC.